One and the same sample provided the 30 T cell receptor beta chains below, sequenced in a study of blood T cells in healthy people across ages. A second PCR of 7 to 11 cycles used a sample-barcoded 5' primer and a J-beta primer mix. In TCRdb, the 5' RACE reads were re-called with MiXCR into one record per CDR3 protein. Here the sample spans fewer than 2,000,000 distinct CDR3 sequences, about two fifths being singletons. The specimen was blood. These receptor sequences come from a human donor in good health.

The table lists this clonotype with a few counts. V gene TRBV20-1 combines with J gene TRBJ1-1; 7 nucleotides line up with TRBD1. CDR3 length: 12 residues. V lost 1 base to trimming and J lost 6 bases; unmatched junction nucleotides: 2. In germline, CDR1 is DFQATT, CDR2 SNEGSKA (reference sequence). In nucleotides, the CDR3 is TGCAGTGCTAGAGCAACAGGGGCTGAAGCTTTCTTT. The encoded protein is CSARATGAEAFF.

The V gene is TRBV4-2, the J gene TRBJ2-3; tentatively, D is TRBD2 (5 bases). V dropped 4 bases and J dropped 1 base, with 12 bases sitting between them. The CDR3 sequence is 15 residues long. CDR1 LGHNA and CDR2 YNFKEQ come from the germline V gene. The CDR3, as DNA: TGTGCCAGCAGCCCCGGACTGCCAGGCACAGATACGCAGTATTTT. Amino acid sequence: CASSPGLPGTDTQYF.

A few counts support this clonotype. The chain employs TRBV29-1 and TRBJ2-7, with D hard to call. With 1 base removed from V and 5 bases from J, the gap between germline ends came to 15 bases. This CDR3 spans 14 amino acids. Germline V gene sequence: CDR1 SQVTM, CDR2 ANQGSEA. This CDR3 is CSVEVEGQVDEQYF. Here the CDR3 DNA reads TGCAGCGTTGAAGTCGAAGGGCAGGTCGACGAGCAGTACTTC.

The rearrangement links TRBV19 to TRBJ2-1; D gene ambiguous. This CDR3 is 13 amino acids long. Germline V gene sequence: CDR1 LNHDA, CDR2 SQIVND (reference sequence). V was shortened by 6 bases and J by 7 bases, with 13 bases between the two germline ends. CDR3 residues: CASRKQYLNEQFF. Here the CDR3 DNA reads TGTGCCAGTAGGAAACAGTATTTGAATGAGCAGTTCTTC.

The chain recombines TRBV6-5 with TRBJ1-1; D remains unclear. The V end lost 4 bases, the J end lost 10 bases, and 10 bases lay between the germline ends. Germline-derived CDR1 and CDR2 are MNHEY and SVGAGI. The CDR3 sequence is 11 residues long. This CDR3 is CASSSYRGAFF. CDR3 DNA: TGTGCCAGCAGTTCCTACCGGGGAGCTTTCTTT.

The chain is built from TRBV29-1 and TRBJ2-2; D is undetermined. Germline-derived CDR1 and CDR2 are SQVTM and ANQGSEA. CDR3 size: 13 residues. V lost 3 bases to trimming and J lost 0 bases, with 5 bases between them. Here the CDR3 reads CSVETTNTGELFF. The DNA for the CDR3 is TGCAGCGTTGAGACAACGAACACCGGGGAGCTGTTTTTT.

For this clonotype: This may be a read error, as it is one base from a much larger clone. The chain employs TRBV20-1 and TRBJ2-1, with a possible D match to TRBD2 (6 bases). The CDR3 length is 15 residues. Germline-derived CDR1 and CDR2 are DFQATT and SNEGSKA (reference sequence). The DNA for the CDR3 is TGCAATGCTAGAGGATCCCGGGAGCGGGTAGATGAGCAGTTCTTC. Its protein is CNARGSRERVDEQFF.

The chain uses TRBV5-1 and TRBJ1-3, with 8 nucleotides matching TRBD1. Per germline, CDR1 SGHRS and CDR2 YFSETQ. The V and J ends lost 3 bases and 0 bases, in that order; junction bases with no gene match: 2. The CDR3 has 15 amino acids. The CDR3 nucleotides are TGCGCCAGCAGCTATACAGGGGGCTCTGGAAACACCATATATTTT. Its translation is CASSYTGGSGNTIYF. The full variable domain, its missing parts supplied by reference TRBV5-1 and TRBJ1-3, is KAGVTQTPRYLIKTRGQQVTLSCSPISGHRSVSWYQQTPGQGLQFLFEYFSETQRNKGNFPGRFSGRQFSNSRSEMNVSTLELGDSALYLCASSYTGGSGNTIYFGEGSWLTVV.

The genes are TRBV7-2 and TRBJ2-1, with a possible D match to TRBD1 (6 bases). Germline V gene data show CDR1 as SGHTA and CDR2 as FQGNSA. The ends were cut back, 1 base at V and 2 bases at J, with 12 bases in the middle. The CDR3 sequence is 16 residues long. The CDR3 coding sequence is TGTGCCAGCAGCTTAGTGACAGGAGACCCCTACAATGAGCAGTTCTTC. Amino acid sequence: CASSLVTGDPYNEQFF.

This clonotype showed up just once. The chain combines TRBV5-1 with TRBJ2-1; 12 nucleotides align to TRBD2. The CDR3 length is 17 residues. Germline CDR1 and CDR2: SGHRS and YFSETQ. J gave up 4 bases and V 4 bases, and 9 bases lay outside the gene matches. As DNA, the CDR3 is TGCGCCAGCAGCCTCGGACTAGCGGGGACCCAATACAATGAGCAGTTCTTC. Its protein is CASSLGLAGTQYNEQFF.

This chain uses TRBV5-1 with TRBJ2-7; TRBD1 matches at 7 bases. The CDR3 has 14 residues. Germline-derived CDR1 and CDR2 are SGHRS and YFSETQ. The V segment lost 4 bases and the J segment 7 bases; nucleotides outside the gene matches: 11. The CDR3 DNA reads as TGCGCCAGCAGCATCGGCGCACAGGGGTTGGAGCAGTACTTC. Its translation: CASSIGAQGLEQYF.

This clonotype has only one observation. The genes are TRBV6-6 and TRBJ2-1; either TRBD1 or TRBD2 may fit D (6 bases each). The germline V and J ends were trimmed by 8 bases and 2 bases, with 13 bases remaining between them. Per the germline V gene, CDR1 is MNHNY and CDR2 is SVGAGI (reference sequence). This CDR3 comprises 14 residues. For the CDR3, the DNA is TGTGCCAGCTTATCCCGGGGGCCCTACAATGAGCAGTTCTTC. Its protein product is CASLSRGPYNEQFF.

J is TRBJ2-2 and V is TRBV4-3, with D tentatively TRBD1 or TRBD2 (6 bases each). Trimming pared 0 bases from V and 2 bases from J, leaving 16 bases between. The CDR3 sequence is 18 residues long. Germline loops: CDR1 LGHNA, CDR2 YSLEER. CDR3 bases: TGCGCCAGCAGCCAAGACTCAGCGGGCAGGGGAAACACCGGGGAGCTGTTTTTT. The encoded protein is CASSQDSAGRGNTGELFF.

The CDR3 region has the DNA TGCAGCGTTTCCAACAGGGGGGACACTGAAGCTTTCTTT. As protein: CSVSNRGDTEAFF. The genes are TRBV29-1 and TRBJ1-1; 8 bases map to TRBD1. The J segment lost 3 bases and the V segment lost 5 bases, leaving 5 bases of the junction unmatched. CDR1 SQVTM and CDR2 ANQGSEA come from the germline V gene. The CDR3 is made up of 13 amino acids.

This clonotype has only a few counts. This chain uses TRBV4-3 with TRBJ2-7; 9 bases are shared with TRBD2. This CDR3 contains 17 residues. J gave up 3 bases and V 4 bases, and 13 bases lay outside the gene matches. Germline V gene data show CDR1 as LGHNA and CDR2 as YSLEER. The CDR3 region is CASSPTDGAGGLYEQYF. Written as DNA, the CDR3 is TGCGCCAGCAGCCCGACCGATGGCGCGGGGGGGCTCTACGAGCAGTACTTC.

V gene TRBV4-3 combines with J gene TRBJ2-3, with 7 nucleotides matching TRBD1. After removal of 1 base from V and 4 bases from J, the junction contained 8 bases not matched to a gene. The CDR3 totals 16 residues. Germline loops: CDR1 LGHNA, CDR2 YSLEER. CDR3 in amino acids: CASSQGPGQESDTQYF. Written as DNA, the CDR3 is TGCGCCAGCAGCCAAGGGCCCGGACAGGAGTCAGATACGCAGTATTTT.

This clonotype was counted between two and nine times. The rearrangement links TRBV18 to TRBJ2-7, with 7 bases matching TRBD1. The junction had 13 bases not matched to a gene; V was cut back by 5 bases and J by 0 bases. CDR3 size: 17 residues. Germline CDR1 KGHSH, CDR2 LQKENI. The CDR3: CASSSRSPRDSSYEQYF. The CDR3 nucleotides are TGTGCCAGCTCATCCCGAAGCCCTCGGGACAGCTCCTACGAGCAGTACTTC.

To note about this clonotype: The junction departs from germline at one end; a sequencing error may be responsible. The chain recombines TRBV12-3 or TRBV12-4 with TRBJ2-6, with TRBD2 identical over 7 bases. The CDR3 spans 15 residues. Here the CDR3 DNA reads TGTGCCAGCAGTTTCGGGGGGACTGGGGCCAACATCCTGACTTTC. As protein: CASSFGGTGANILTF.

The genes are TRBV7-8 and TRBJ1-1, with 9 bases fitting TRBD1. The CDR3 extends over 16 amino acids. Germline V gives CDR1 SGHVS, CDR2 FQNEAQ. Trimming at V came to 4 bases and at J to 7 bases, leaving 13 bases not matched to a gene. CDR3 DNA sequence: TGTGCCAGCAGCTCTCGCCGGGACAGGGTTAAACATGAAGCTTTCTTT. It translates to CASSSRRDRVKHEAFF.

Comments on this clonotype: An end of the junction does not agree with germline; a read error may underlie this. The chain carries TRBV4-3 and TRBJ1-4; 7 bases map to TRBD1. Germline CDR1 is LGHNA and CDR2 is YSLEER. This CDR3 has 17 residues. The CDR3 region has the DNA TGCACCAGCAGCCTCAACACAGGGGACACAACTAATGAAAAACTGTTTTTT. Protein sequence: CTSSLNTGDTTNEKLFF.

This clonotype has a handful of counts. The CDR3 DNA reads TGTGCCAGCAGCCAATCGTCGACAGGCCTTAACTATGGCTACACCTTC. As protein: CASSQSSTGLNYGYTF. J is TRBJ1-2 and V is TRBV16; tentatively, D is TRBD1 (6 bases). The CDR3 runs to 16 residues. Germline CDR1 and CDR2: KGHSY and FQNENV. Trimming stripped 0 bases from V and 1 base from J, with 12 bases between.

The table lists this clonotype with a count of one. The J gene is TRBJ2-3, the V gene TRBV7-2, with TRBD2 matching 13 bases. Germline lookup yields CDR1 SGHTA and CDR2 FQGNSA. This CDR3 is built from 18 residues. The ends lost 1 base at V and 5 bases at J; junction bases unmatched: 9. The CDR3 DNA sequence: TGTGCCAGCAGCTTAGTTGGTAGACTAGCGGGAGGAGTAGATACGCAGTATTTT. Amino acid sequence: CASSLVGRLAGGVDTQYF.

This clonotype appeared many times. V is TRBV5-5 and J is TRBJ2-7, with a weak D call TRBD1 (5 bases). V lost 0 bases, J lost 2 bases, and 12 bases lay in between. Germline V gene lookup returns CDR1 SGHKS and CDR2 YYEKEE (reference sequence). CDR3 length: 15 residues. CDR3 sequence reads: CASSLGQGWTYEQYF. The CDR3 DNA reads TGTGCCAGCAGCTTGGGGCAGGGATGGACCTACGAGCAGTACTTC.

In the case of this clonotype: A read error may produce the germline difference seen at one junction end. The J gene is TRBJ1-1, the V gene TRBV5-6, with a weak D call TRBD1 (6 bases). Germline CDR1 and CDR2: SGHDT and YYEEEE. The CDR3 is made up of 15 amino acids. The CDR3 loop reads CASSLGWGRSTEVFF. CDR3 DNA sequence: TGTGCCAGCAGCTTGGGATGGGGGCGAAGCACTGAAGTTTTCTTT.

The V call is TRBV6-1, the J call TRBJ1-5, with 7 bases that match TRBD1. The germline V gene has CDR1 MNHNS and CDR2 SASEGT. The CDR3 length is 15 residues. The junction had 11 bases not matched to a gene; V was cut back by 6 bases and J by 6 bases. The CDR3 is CASRLGQRGGQPQHF. The CDR3 coding sequence is TGTGCCAGCAGGTTGGGACAGAGAGGAGGTCAGCCCCAGCATTTT.

The chain combines TRBV29-1 with TRBJ2-7; perhaps TRBD2 as D (5 bases). Germline V gene sequence: CDR1 SQVTM, CDR2 ANQGSEA. Trimming cost V 7 bases and J 7 bases, with 14 bases left between them. This CDR3 has 11 residues. The CDR3 loop reads CSAERGWEQYF. In DNA, the CDR3 is TGCAGCGCCGAACGGGGTTGGGAGCAGTACTTC.

In its sample, this clonotype was seen a few times. V is TRBV7-2 and J is TRBJ2-3, with D possibly being TRBD1 (6 bases). V shed 4 bases and J shed 2 bases, with 13 bases lying between them. This CDR3 contains 15 residues. Germline CDR1 and CDR2: SGHTA and FQGNSA. CDR3 residues: CASSYGQLDTDTQYF. The CDR3 DNA follows: TGTGCCAGCAGCTACGGACAGCTTGACACAGATACGCAGTATTTT.

The chain joins TRBV5-1 to TRBJ2-1; D not resolved. This CDR3 contains 16 residues. Germline CDR1 is SGHRS and CDR2 is YFSETQ. The V gene lost 7 bases and the J gene lost 1 base, with 18 bases spanning the gap. The CDR3 DNA is TGCGCCAGCCGGTTGGCAGAGGCTGGGTCCTACAATGAGCAGTTCTTC. This gives the protein CASRLAEAGSYNEQFF.

This sequence joins TRBV6-2 or TRBV6-3 and TRBJ2-5, with 10 nucleotides matching TRBD1. The J call is uncertain, as TRBJ2-7 better fits the DNA end. CDR1 is MNHEY and CDR2 is SVGEGT in the germline V gene. CDR3 size: 17 residues. In nucleotides, the CDR3 is TGTGCCAGCAGTTCTCCGGTTGGGACAGGGGAAAGTTTCGAGCAGTACTTC. Translated, it gives CASSSPVGTGESFEQYF.

This clonotype was detected only a few times. The CDR3 DNA reads as TGTGCCAGCAGCCCAGAGGTAGTCTATGGCTACACCTTC. It yields the protein CASSPEVVYGYTF. This rearrangement joins TRBV7-2 to TRBJ1-2; D is unclear. This CDR3 spans 13 amino acids. V lost 5 bases, J lost 4 bases, and 11 bases lay in between. Germline V gives CDR1 SGHTA, CDR2 FQGNSA.